These 27 T cell receptor beta chains share one sample of origin, sequenced in a study of radiotherapy plus CTLA-4 blockade in lung cancer. Sequencing used immunoSEQ multiplex PCR; TCRdb keeps in-frame clones, though not all of them. The sample yields tens of thousands of clones, 78% seen once. The source was peripheral blood, collected from a patient treated with radiotherapy plus ipilimumab. The receptors shown here come from a human donor with non-small cell lung cancer who had a partial response to radiotherapy plus ipilimumab. Some clones in this sample may be carry-over from other donors' samples.

The V and J genes are TRBV10-3 and TRBJ1-1; 7 bases match TRBD1. The CDR3 is 14 residues long. Trimming cost V 3 bases and J 3 bases; bases outside gene matches: 4. In germline, CDR1 is ENHRY, CDR2 SYGVKD. The CDR3 nucleotides read TGTGCCATCAGTGAAGGGACAGTCGACACTGAAGCTTTCTTT. This gives the protein CAISEGTVDTEAFF.

This clone was observed once. The chain employs TRBV19 and TRBJ1-5, with TRBD1 matching over 9 bases. Germline V lookup: CDR1 LNHDA, CDR2 SQIVND (reference sequence). The V gene end was trimmed by 0 bases and the J gene end by 4 bases; junction bases not matched to a gene: 1. This CDR3 comprises 15 residues. CDR3 in DNA: TGTGCCAGTAGTATAGACGGACAGGGGAATCAGCCCCAGCATTTT. It yields the protein CASSIDGQGNQPQHF.

J is TRBJ1-5 and V is TRBV19, with 7 bases lining up with TRBD1. Trimming took 1 base from V and 9 from J; bases not matched to a gene: 9. The CDR3 has 15 residues. CDR1 LNHDA and CDR2 SQIVND come from the germline V gene (reference sequence). The DNA for the CDR3 is TGTGCCAGTAGTATAGGAGGGGGCCCAGGTCCGCCCCAGCATTTT. This encodes CASSIGGGPGPPQHF.

The rearrangement uses TRBV7-2 and TRBJ2-5; 13 bases are shared with TRBD2. CDR1 is SGHTA, CDR2 FQGNSA, per germline. The CDR3 contains 16 residues. The J segment lost 2 bases and the V segment lost 6 bases, leaving 6 bases of the junction unmatched. CDR3 nucleotide sequence: TGTGCCAGCAGGCGACTAGCGGGGGGACCTCAAGAGACCCAGTACTTC. Its protein is CASRRLAGGPQETQYF.

The J gene is TRBJ2-5, the V gene TRBV18; 11 bases match TRBD2. Judging by the DNA end, TRBJ2-7 fits better; the J call may be wrong. The germline CDR1 and CDR2 sequences are KGHSH and LQKENI. This CDR3 comprises 14 residues. CDR3 in DNA: TGTGCCAGCTCACCGACTAGCGGGAACTACGAGCAGTACTTC. Its protein product is CASSPTSGNYEQYF.

Here the CDR3 reads CASSLVGQDNEQFF. The CDR3 nucleotides are TGTGCCAGCAGCTTAGTGGGCCAAGACAATGAGCAGTTCTTC. The J gene is TRBJ2-1, the V gene TRBV7-9; D is unclear. Germline CDR1 SEHNR, CDR2 FQNEAQ (reference sequence). V was clipped by 1 base and J by 5 bases, with 9 bases between them. This CDR3 spans 14 amino acids.

This clone has only one observation. The gene calls are TRBV9 and TRBJ2-5, with 9 bases lining up with TRBD1. CDR1 and CDR2 (germline): SGDLS, YYNGEE. This CDR3 has 16 residues. Trimming removed 2 bases from V and 2 bases from J; junction bases left unmatched: 7. CDR3 DNA sequence: TGTGCCAGCAGCGTCACAGGGGGCGCCGGTCAAGAGACCCAGTACTTC. Protein sequence: CASSVTGGAGQETQYF.

V and J are TRBV10-2 and TRBJ2-5; unclear D gene. This CDR3 contains 12 residues. The V and J ends lost 8 bases and 4 bases respectively, with 11 bases between them. In germline, CDR1 is WSHSY, CDR2 SAAADI. CDR3 region: CASAPVAETQYF. The CDR3 nucleotides are TGCGCCAGCGCTCCGGTCGCAGAGACCCAGTACTTC.

On this clone itself: In the same sample, other DNA sequences code for this CDR3. The genes are TRBV5-1 and TRBJ2-7; 7 bases are a match to TRBD1. This CDR3 is built from 14 residues. The V gene end was trimmed by 5 bases and the J gene end by 0 bases; junction bases not matched to a gene: 5. Germline CDR1 SGHRS, CDR2 YFSETQ. The CDR3 region has the DNA TGCGCCAGCAGTGAGACAGGGAGCTCCTACGAGCAGTACTTC. Its protein product is CASSETGSSYEQYF.

The V call is TRBV18, the J call TRBJ2-7; D is unresolved. In germline, CDR1 is KGHSH, CDR2 LQKENI. This CDR3 has 11 amino acids. The V gene lost 6 bases and the J gene lost 1 base, with 4 bases spanning the gap. CDR3: CASSRSYEQYF. The CDR3 nucleotides are TGTGCCAGCTCTCGTTCCTACGAGCAGTACTTC.

The chain uses TRBV5-6 and TRBJ2-1, with 8 positions matching TRBD2. CDR1 is SGHDT and CDR2 is YYEEEE in the germline V gene. V shed 2 bases and J 2 bases; nucleotides not matched to a gene: 6. This CDR3 region has 16 residues. CDR3 coding DNA: TGTGCCAGCAGCTTCCGCGGGGGGTCAGCCTACAATGAGCAGTTCTTC. This sequence encodes CASSFRGGSAYNEQFF.

V gene TRBV5-8 combines with J gene TRBJ2-7, with a tentative D call TRBD1 (6 bases). V lost 4 bases to trimming and J lost 2 bases, with 10 bases between them. The CDR3 has 13 amino acids. Germline V CDR1 and CDR2: SGHTS, YDEGEE. This CDR3 reads CASSPRTAYEQYF. The CDR3 region has the DNA TGTGCCAGCAGCCCCAGGACAGCCTACGAGCAGTACTTC.

V is TRBV27 and J is TRBJ1-1; 7 positions match TRBD1. Germline values: CDR1 MNHEY, CDR2 SMNVEV (reference sequence). The V and J ends lost 7 bases and 0 bases, in that order; junction bases with no gene match: 14. There are 17 residues in the CDR3. DNA for the CDR3: TGTGCCAGCACCCCCCGACCCGACAGGGAGCTGAACACTGAAGCTTTCTTT. This encodes CASTPRPDRELNTEAFF.

The rearrangement joins TRBV2 to TRBJ2-7; the match to TRBD1 covers 7 bases. Germline V gene lookup returns CDR1 SNHLY and CDR2 FYNNEI. With V trimmed by 3 bases and J by 2 bases, 4 bases remained unmatched. There are 14 residues in the CDR3. The CDR3 DNA reads TGTGCCAGCAGTGACATGAGGGGGCCCTACGAGCAGTACTTC. It yields the protein CASSDMRGPYEQYF. Filled out from reference TRBV2 and TRBJ2-7, the complete variable domain reads EPEVTQTPSHQVTQMGQEVILRCVPISNHLYFYWYRQILGQKVEFLVSFYNNEISEKSEIFDDQFSVERPDGSNFTLKIRSTKLEDSAMYFCASSDMRGPYEQYFGPGTRLTVT.

This clone was detected ten times or more. J is TRBJ2-2 and V is TRBV4-1, with D perhaps matching TRBD2 (6 bases). V was shortened by 6 bases and J by 7 bases, with 15 bases between the two germline ends. Germline CDR1 is MGHRA and CDR2 is YSYEKL. This CDR3 has 14 residues. The CDR3 DNA is TGCGCCAGCAGACTAGCCGGGTCCAACGGGGAGCTGTTTTTT. Its protein product is CASRLAGSNGELFF.

The V call is TRBV15, the J call TRBJ1-2, with 11 nucleotides matching TRBD1. Germline V gene lookup returns CDR1 LNHNV and CDR2 YYDKDF (reference sequence). The CDR3 is 18 amino acids. The ends lost 2 bases at V and 0 bases at J; junction bases unmatched: 8. The CDR3 is CATSRSRTGGASNYGYTF. The CDR3 DNA follows: TGTGCCACCAGCAGATCCCGGACAGGGGGCGCGTCTAACTATGGCTACACCTTC.

The chain is built from TRBV6-1 and TRBJ1-6, with TRBD1 matching over 7 bases. Germline assignment: CDR1 MNHNS and CDR2 SASEGT. The CDR3 contains 16 residues. The V segment lost 2 bases and the J segment 5 bases; nucleotides outside the gene matches: 6. The CDR3 DNA sequence: TGTGCCAGCAGTGAAAGGGGTGACAGGGATAATTCACCCCTCCACTTT. This encodes CASSERGDRDNSPLHF.

The rearrangement uses TRBV30 and TRBJ2-1; D not resolved. With 7 bases removed from V and 4 bases from J, the gap between germline ends came to 11 bases. The CDR3 is made up of 12 amino acids. Germline-derived CDR1 and CDR2 are GTSNPN and SVGIG (reference sequence). Here the CDR3 DNA reads TGTGCCTTCCACCTACGGTACAATGAGCAGTTCTTC. Its protein product is CAFHLRYNEQFF.

This chain joins TRBV5-6 and TRBJ1-2; 7 bases align to TRBD1. The V segment lost 3 bases and the J segment 2 bases; nucleotides outside the gene matches: 4. The CDR3 is 14 amino acids. CDR1 and CDR2 (germline): SGHDT, YYEEEE. The DNA for the CDR3 is TGTGCCAGCAGCTCCGGGACAGTGAACTATGGCTACACCTTC. Encoded protein: CASSSGTVNYGYTF.

This chain connects TRBV9 to TRBJ2-7; TRBD1 agrees at 10 bases. CDR1 is SGDLS and CDR2 is YYNGEE in the germline V gene. This CDR3 comprises 15 residues. V lost 0 bases to trimming and J lost 2 bases; unmatched junction nucleotides: 2. The CDR3 coding sequence is TGTGCCAGCAGCGTAGGACAGGGGGCGACCTACGAGCAGTACTTC. Its protein product is CASSVGQGATYEQYF.

The chain is built from TRBV4-1 and TRBJ2-5; 8 nucleotides line up with TRBD2. Losses at the gene ends were 1 base for V and 2 bases for J; bases not matched to a gene: 9. Germline lookup yields CDR1 MGHRA and CDR2 YSYEKL. The CDR3 is 17 residues long. CDR3 in amino acids: CASSQGAPLAAQETQYF. CDR3 DNA: TGCGCCAGCAGCCAAGGTGCGCCACTAGCGGCTCAAGAGACCCAGTACTTC.

This rearrangement joins TRBV6-5 to TRBJ2-5; weak D call: TRBD1 (6 bases). Germline V CDR1 and CDR2: MNHEY, SVGAGI. The V gene lost 2 bases and the J gene lost 4 bases, with 17 bases spanning the gap. The CDR3 consists of 16 residues. In DNA form, the CDR3 reads TGTGCCAGCAGTTACCTCAGGGGATCAAGGGTAGAGACCCAGTACTTC. Protein product: CASSYLRGSRVETQYF.

V and J are TRBV19 and TRBJ2-2; 10 bases map to TRBD1. The CDR3 runs 16 residues. V lost 3 bases and J lost 6; bases outside the gene matches: 7. The germline V gene has CDR1 LNHDA and CDR2 SQIVND (reference sequence). The CDR3 loop is CASSILGQGGAGELFF. CDR3 nucleotide sequence: TGTGCCAGTAGTATTCTTGGACAGGGGGGAGCCGGGGAGCTGTTTTTT.

V is TRBV10-2 and J is TRBJ1-2; 11 positions agree with TRBD1. CDR1 is WSHSY, CDR2 SAAADI, per germline. The junction had 7 bases not matched to a gene; V was cut back by 6 bases and J by 4 bases. The CDR3 consists of 15 residues. The CDR3 nucleotides read TGCGCCAGCAGCCAGGGGGACAGGGGGGCCTATGGCTACACCTTC. Translated, it gives CASSQGDRGAYGYTF.

This chain uses TRBV7-2 with TRBJ2-3; TRBD1 matches at 8 bases. J lost 3 bases, V lost 6 bases, and 8 bases had no gene match. In germline, CDR1 is SGHTA, CDR2 FQGNSA. This CDR3 is built from 15 residues. CDR3 bases: TGTGCCAGCAGATCAAGGACAGGGAGGACAGATACGCAGTATTTT. Translation gives CASRSRTGRTDTQYF.

Only one count was recorded for this clone. The V call is TRBV5-4, the J call TRBJ2-5; 9 nucleotides align to TRBD1. The CDR3 totals 14 residues. V was pared by 1 base and J by 5 bases, with 3 bases of the junction left unmatched. From germline, CDR1 is SGHNT and CDR2 YYREEE (reference sequence). CDR3 coding DNA: TGTGCCAGCAGCTTGAGGACAGGGGCGGAGACCCAGTACTTC. Translating it yields CASSLRTGAETQYF.

The chain employs TRBV4-2 and TRBJ2-4; TRBD1 is a possible D gene (6 bases). CDR3 length: 17 residues. Trimming pared 4 bases from V and 0 bases from J, leaving 16 bases between. Germline CDR1 is LGHNA and CDR2 is YNFKEQ. Here the CDR3 DNA reads TGTGCCAGCAGCCTGCAGACAGGACTTATAGCCAAAAACATTCAGTACTTC. This codes for CASSLQTGLIAKNIQYF.